This TCR beta chain was recovered during a study of T cell repertoires in cytomegalovirus infection. For this clonotype: Its antigen is undetermined.

CDR1 is MNHEY, CDR2 SVGAGI, per germline. Deletions cut 6 bases from V and 4 bases from J, with 21 bases between. This CDR3 has 16 residues. One entry per CDR3 protein, called by TCRdb with MiXCR from the reads. This sample has about half a million distinct CDR3 sequences, with 42% found just once. The input for sequencing was cultured PBMCs, taken from culture after CMV antigen stimulation. The receptor was isolated from a human donor in good health (CMV status not recorded). Some clones in this sample may be carry-over from other donors' samples. This chain connects TRBV6-5 to TRBJ2-5, with D perhaps assigned TRBD1 or TRBD2 (5 bases each). CDR3: CASRSGPGPRRETQYF. The CDR3 bases are TGTGCCAGCAGATCTGGACCGGGACCGCGACGAGAGACCCAGTACTTC.